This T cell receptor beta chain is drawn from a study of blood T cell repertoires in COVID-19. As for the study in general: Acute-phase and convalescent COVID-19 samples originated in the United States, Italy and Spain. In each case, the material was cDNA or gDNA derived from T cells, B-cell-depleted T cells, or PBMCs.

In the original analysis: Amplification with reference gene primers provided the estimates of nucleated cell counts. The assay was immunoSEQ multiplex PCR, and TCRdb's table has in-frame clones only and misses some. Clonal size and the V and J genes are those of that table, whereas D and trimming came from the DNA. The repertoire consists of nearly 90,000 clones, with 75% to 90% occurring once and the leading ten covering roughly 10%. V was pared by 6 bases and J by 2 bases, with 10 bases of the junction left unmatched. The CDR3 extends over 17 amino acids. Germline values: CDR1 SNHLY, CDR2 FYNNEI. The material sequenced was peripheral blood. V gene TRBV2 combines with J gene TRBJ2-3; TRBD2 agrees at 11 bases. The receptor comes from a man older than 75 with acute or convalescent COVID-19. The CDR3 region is CASRGGLAGGDTDTQYF. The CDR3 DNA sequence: TGTGCCAGCAGGGGCGGACTAGCGGGCGGAGACACAGATACGCAGTATTTT.